This T cell receptor beta chain was retrieved from a study of control samples from healthy donors and cancer patients. Germline CDR1 is LGHDT and CDR2 is YNNKEL (reference sequence). V lost 4 bases to trimming and J lost 2 bases, with 11 bases between them. This CDR3 is 14 amino acids long. TCRdb keeps only in-frame clones here, not all; method: immunoSEQ multiplex PCR. Here the sample table reports fewer than 250,000 clones. This TCR was recovered from a woman under 40 in good health. The sample was blood. The chain joins TRBV3-1 (or the pseudogene TRBV3-2) to TRBJ1-2; D not certain. The CDR3 bases are TGTGCCAGCAGCCGGCTGCAGATAAACTATGGCTACACCTTC. This translates into CASSRLQINYGYTF.